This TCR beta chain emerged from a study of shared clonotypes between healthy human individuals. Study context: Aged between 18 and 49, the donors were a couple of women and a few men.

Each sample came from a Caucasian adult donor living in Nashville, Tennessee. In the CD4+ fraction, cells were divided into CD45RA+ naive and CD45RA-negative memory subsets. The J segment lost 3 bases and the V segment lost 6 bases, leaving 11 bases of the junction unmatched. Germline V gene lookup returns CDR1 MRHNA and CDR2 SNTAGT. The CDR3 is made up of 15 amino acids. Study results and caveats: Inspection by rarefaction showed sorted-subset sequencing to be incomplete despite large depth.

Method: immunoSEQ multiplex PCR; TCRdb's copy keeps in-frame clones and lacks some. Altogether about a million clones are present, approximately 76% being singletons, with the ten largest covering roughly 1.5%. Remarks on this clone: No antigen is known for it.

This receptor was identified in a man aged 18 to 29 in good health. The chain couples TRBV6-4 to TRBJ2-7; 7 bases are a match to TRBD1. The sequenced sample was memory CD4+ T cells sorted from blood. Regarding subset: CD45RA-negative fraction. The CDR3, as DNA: TGTGCCAGCAGGAGGGACAGTTGTATGTTCTACGAGCAGTACTTC. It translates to CASRRDSCMFYEQYF.